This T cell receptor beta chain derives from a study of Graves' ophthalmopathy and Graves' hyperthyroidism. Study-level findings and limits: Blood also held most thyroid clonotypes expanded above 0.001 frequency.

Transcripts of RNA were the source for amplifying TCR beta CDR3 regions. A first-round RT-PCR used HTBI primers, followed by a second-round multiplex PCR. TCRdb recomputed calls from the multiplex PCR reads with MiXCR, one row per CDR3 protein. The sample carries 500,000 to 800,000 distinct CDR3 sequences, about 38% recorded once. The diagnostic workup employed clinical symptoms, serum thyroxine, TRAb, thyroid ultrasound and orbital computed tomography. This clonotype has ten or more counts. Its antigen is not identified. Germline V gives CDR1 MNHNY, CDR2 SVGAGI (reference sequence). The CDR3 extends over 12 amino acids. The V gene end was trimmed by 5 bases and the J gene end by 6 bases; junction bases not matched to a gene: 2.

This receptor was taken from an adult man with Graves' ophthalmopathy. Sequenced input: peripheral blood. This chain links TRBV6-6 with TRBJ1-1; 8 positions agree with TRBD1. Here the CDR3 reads CASSRTGSEAFF. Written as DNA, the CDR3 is TGTGCCAGCAGTCGGACAGGGTCTGAAGCTTTCTTT.